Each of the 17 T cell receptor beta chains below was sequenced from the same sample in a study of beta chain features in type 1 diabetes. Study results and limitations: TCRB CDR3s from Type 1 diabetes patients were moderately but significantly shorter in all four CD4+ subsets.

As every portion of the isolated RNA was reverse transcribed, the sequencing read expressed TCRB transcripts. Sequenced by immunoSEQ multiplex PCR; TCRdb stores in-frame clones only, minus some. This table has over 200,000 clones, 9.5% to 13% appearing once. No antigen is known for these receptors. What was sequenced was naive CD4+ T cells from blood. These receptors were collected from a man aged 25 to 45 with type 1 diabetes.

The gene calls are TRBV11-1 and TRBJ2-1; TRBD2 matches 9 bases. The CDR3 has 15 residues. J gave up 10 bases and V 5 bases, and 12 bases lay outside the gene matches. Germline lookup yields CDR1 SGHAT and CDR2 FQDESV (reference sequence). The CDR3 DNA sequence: TGTGCCAGCAGCAAAGGGGGGACTAGCCCCCAGGAGCAGTTCTTC. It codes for CASSKGGTSPQEQFF. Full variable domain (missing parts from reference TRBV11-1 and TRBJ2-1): EAEVAQSPRYKITEKSQAVAFWCDPISGHATLYWYRQILGQGPELLVQFQDESVVDDSQLPKDRFSAERLKGVDSTLKIQPAELGDSAMYLCASSKGGTSPQEQFFGPGTRLTVL.

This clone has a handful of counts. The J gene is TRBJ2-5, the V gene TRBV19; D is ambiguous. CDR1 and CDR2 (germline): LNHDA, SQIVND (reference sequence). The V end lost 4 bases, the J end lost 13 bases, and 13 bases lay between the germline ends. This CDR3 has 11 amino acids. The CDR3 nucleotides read TGTGCCAGTAGTACGAGCGTTCCGTTGTACTTC. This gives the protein CASSTSVPLYF.

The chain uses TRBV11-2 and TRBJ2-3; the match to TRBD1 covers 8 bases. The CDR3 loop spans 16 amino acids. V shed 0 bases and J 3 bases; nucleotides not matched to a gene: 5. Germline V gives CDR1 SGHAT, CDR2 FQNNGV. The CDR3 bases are TGTGCCAGCAGCTTAGATCGGACAGGGTCTACAGATACGCAGTATTTT. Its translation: CASSLDRTGSTDTQYF.

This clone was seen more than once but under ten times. The CDR3 bases are TGTGCCAGCTCACCACGACGGAGTCTTAGCAATCAGCCCCAGCATTTT. Protein: CASSPRRSLSNQPQHF. The chain is built from TRBV18 and TRBJ1-5; D remains unclear. Germline V gene lookup returns CDR1 KGHSH and CDR2 LQKENI. The CDR3 is made up of 16 amino acids. The V end was cut by 1 base, the J end by 0 bases, with 10 bases between.

CDR3 sequence reads: CASSSRSSGTDTQYF. The DNA for the CDR3 is TGTGCCAGCAGCTCCCGTTCCTCGGGGACAGATACGCAGTATTTT. The chain uses TRBV5-4 and TRBJ2-3; a possible D gene is TRBD2 (5 bases). The CDR3 sequence is 15 residues long. Germline V gives CDR1 SGHNT, CDR2 YYREEE (reference sequence). V lost 3 bases to trimming and J lost 3 bases, with 14 bases between them.

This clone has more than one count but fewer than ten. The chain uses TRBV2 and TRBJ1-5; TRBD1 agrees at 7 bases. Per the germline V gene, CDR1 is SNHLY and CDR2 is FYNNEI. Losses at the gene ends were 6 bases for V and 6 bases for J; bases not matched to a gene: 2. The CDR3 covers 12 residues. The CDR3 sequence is CASRGTAQPQHF. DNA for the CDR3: TGTGCCAGCAGAGGGACAGCTCAGCCCCAGCATTTT.

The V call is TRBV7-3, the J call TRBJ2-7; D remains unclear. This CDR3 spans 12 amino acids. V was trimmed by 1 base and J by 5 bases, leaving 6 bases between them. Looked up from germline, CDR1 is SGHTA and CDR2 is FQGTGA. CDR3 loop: CASSLNQDEQYF. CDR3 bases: TGTGCCAGCAGCTTAAATCAGGACGAGCAGTACTTC.

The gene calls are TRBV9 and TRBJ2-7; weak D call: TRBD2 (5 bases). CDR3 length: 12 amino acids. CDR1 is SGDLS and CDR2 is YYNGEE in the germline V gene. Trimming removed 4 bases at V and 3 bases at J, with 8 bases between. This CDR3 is CASSPGGYEQYF. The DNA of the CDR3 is TGTGCCAGCAGCCCTGGAGGCTACGAGCAGTACTTC. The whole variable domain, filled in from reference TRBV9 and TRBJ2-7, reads DSGVTQTPKHLITATGQRVTLRCSPRSGDLSVYWYQQSLDQGLQFLIQYYNGEERAKGNILERFSAQQFPDLHSELNLSSLELGDSALYFCASSPGGYEQYFGPGTRLTVT.

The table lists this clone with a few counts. DNA of the CDR3: TGTGCCAGCACCAACAGCTACGAGCAGTACTTC. Translated: CASTNSYEQYF. The V and J genes are TRBV25-1 and TRBJ2-7; D gene unclear. CDR1 MGHDK and CDR2 SYGVNS come from the germline V gene. The CDR3 extends over 11 amino acids. Trimming removed 7 bases from V and 3 bases from J, with 7 bases in between.

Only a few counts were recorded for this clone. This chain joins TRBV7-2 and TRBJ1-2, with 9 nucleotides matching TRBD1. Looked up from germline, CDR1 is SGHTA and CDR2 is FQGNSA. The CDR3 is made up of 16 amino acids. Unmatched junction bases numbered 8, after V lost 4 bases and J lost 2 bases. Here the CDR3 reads CASSWSGQGLNYGYTF. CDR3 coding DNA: TGTGCCAGCAGCTGGTCGGGACAGGGTCTCAACTATGGCTACACCTTC.

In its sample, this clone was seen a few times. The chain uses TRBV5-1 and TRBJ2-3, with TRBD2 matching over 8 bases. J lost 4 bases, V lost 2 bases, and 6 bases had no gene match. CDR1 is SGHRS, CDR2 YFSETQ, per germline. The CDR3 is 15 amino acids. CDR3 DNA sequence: TGCGCCAGCAGCTTCGGGACTAGAGGCGCAGATACGCAGTATTTT. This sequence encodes CASSFGTRGADTQYF.

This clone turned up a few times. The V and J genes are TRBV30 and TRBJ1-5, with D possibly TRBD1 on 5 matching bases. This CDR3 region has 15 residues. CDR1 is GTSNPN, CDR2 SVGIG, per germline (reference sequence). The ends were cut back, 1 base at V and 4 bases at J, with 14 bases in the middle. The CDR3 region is CAWSAAARGNQPQHF. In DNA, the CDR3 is TGTGCCTGGAGTGCTGCCGCAAGGGGTAATCAGCCCCAGCATTTT.

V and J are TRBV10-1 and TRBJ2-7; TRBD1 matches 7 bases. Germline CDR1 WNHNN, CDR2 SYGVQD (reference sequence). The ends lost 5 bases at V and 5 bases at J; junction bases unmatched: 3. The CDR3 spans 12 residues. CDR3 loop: CASSFTGDEQYF. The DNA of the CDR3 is TGCGCCAGCAGTTTCACAGGGGACGAGCAGTACTTC.

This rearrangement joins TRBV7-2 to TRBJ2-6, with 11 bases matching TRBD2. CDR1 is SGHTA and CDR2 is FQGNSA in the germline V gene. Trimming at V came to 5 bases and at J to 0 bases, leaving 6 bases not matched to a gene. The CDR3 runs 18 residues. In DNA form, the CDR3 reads TGTGCCAGCAGCGCGAGACTAGCGGGAAGCTCTGGGGCCAACGTCCTGACTTTC. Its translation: CASSARLAGSSGANVLTF.

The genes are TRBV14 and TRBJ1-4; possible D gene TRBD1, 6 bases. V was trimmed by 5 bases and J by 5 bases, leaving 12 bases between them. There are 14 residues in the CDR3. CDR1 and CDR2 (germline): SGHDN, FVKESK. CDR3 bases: TGTGCCAGCAGCATACAGGGCGCCAATGAAAAACTGTTTTTT. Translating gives CASSIQGANEKLFF. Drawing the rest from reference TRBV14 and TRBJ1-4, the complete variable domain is EAGVTQFPSHSVIEKGQTVTLRCDPISGHDNLYWYRRVMGKEIKFLLHFVKESKQDESGMPNNRFLAERTGGTYSTLKVQPAELEDSGVYFCASSIQGANEKLFFGSGTQLSVL.

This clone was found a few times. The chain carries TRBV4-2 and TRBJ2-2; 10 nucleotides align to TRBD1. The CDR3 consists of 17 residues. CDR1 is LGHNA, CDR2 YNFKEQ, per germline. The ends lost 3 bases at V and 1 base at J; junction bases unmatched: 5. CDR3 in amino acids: CASSHRDRGMNTGELFF. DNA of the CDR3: TGTGCCAGCAGCCATCGGGACAGGGGAATGAACACCGGGGAGCTGTTTTTT.

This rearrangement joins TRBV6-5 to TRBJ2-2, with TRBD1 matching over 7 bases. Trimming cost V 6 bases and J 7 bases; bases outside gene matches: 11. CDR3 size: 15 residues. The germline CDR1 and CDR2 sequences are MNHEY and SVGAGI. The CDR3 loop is CASRPSQGQVGELFF. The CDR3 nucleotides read TGTGCCAGCAGGCCGTCACAGGGGCAGGTCGGGGAGCTGTTTTTT.